This T cell receptor (beta chain) was observed in a study of vaccination effects on CD4 cells after COVID-19 (dated by TCRdb to between 2021 and 2022). For context, the study as a whole: Across the study, the median time from the second dose to post-vaccine sampling was 72 days (range 14 to 241). SARS-CoV-2 spike-specific CD4+ TCR repertoires from before and after mRNA vaccination were compared in COVID-19 convalescent patients and in infection-naive vaccine recipients. The full study included roughly 10 COVID-19 convalescent patients and several SARS-CoV-2-naive healthy vaccine recipients. Cultures from other donors in the study were sequenced with the Oncomine TCR Beta short-read assay on an Illumina iSeq 100. The paper as a whole reports these results and caveats: At late post-vaccination timepoints, both infection-induced and vaccine-induced clones showed marked clonal contraction, consistent with waning T cell responses. Only a small number of convalescent patients were included, and no early post-infection timepoints were available, which limited the study. Among healthy vaccine recipients, nearly all vaccine-induced clones were SARS-CoV-2 mono-reactive, and just 1 of 255 was cross-reactive with common cold coronaviruses.

In the ViraFEST assay, PBMC were stimulated with viral peptide pools, and antigen-specific CD4+ T cell clonotypes were then identified by expansion using TCR sequencing. After around 10 days of culture, CD4+ T cells were isolated with the EasySep CD4+ T cell isolation kit. Each participant got two doses of an mRNA SARS-CoV-2 vaccine, either BNT162b2 or mRNA-1273. Healthy vaccine recipients had no prior SARS-CoV-2 infection, confirmed by negative nucleocapsid antibodies before and after vaccination. A few million PBMC per well were cultured with around 10 ug/ml peptides in IMDM containing about 5% human AB serum, approximately 10 IU/ml IL-2 and gentamicin. Half of the culture medium was replaced with fresh IL-2-containing medium on days 3 and 7. Unless noted otherwise, every peptide stimulation condition was cultured in triplicate wells. Using Ficoll-Paque Plus gradient centrifugation, PBMC were separated from whole blood and then either used fresh or cryopreserved at -140C. The overlapping peptide pools covered the spike proteins of SARS-CoV-2 and of the common cold coronaviruses HCoV-NL63, HCoV-OC43 and HCoV-229E. Genomic DNA was extracted from cultured CD4+ T cells with the QIAamp micro DNA kit.

As concerns this clone: No cognate antigen has been identified for it. It has no much larger one-base neighbor in the sample; base qualities were not kept.

The CDR3 contains 18 residues, cysteine and phenylalanine counted. Only CDR3 DNA remains: 54 bases, in frame from the first base. The germline V and J ends show losses of 1 base and 6 bases respectively, and no gene match explains 16 bases of the junction. According to the germline V gene (reference sequence), CDR1 reads LGHDT and CDR2 reads YNNKEL. The library was obtained by the immunoSEQ multiplex PCR assay. DNA from the cultured, isolated CD4+ T cells was subjected to TCR beta CDR3 sequencing. Regarding the original processing steps: Non-productive TCR sequences were removed, reads were trimmed to the CDR3 region, and CDR3s of at least 7 amino acids were retained. The MANAFEST web app was used to identify antigen-specific clonotypes by comparing expansion in peptide wells with expansion in reference cultures. Positive clones required FDR<0.05 expansion versus reference and all other wells, odds ratio above 5, and frequency above 0.1% in two replicate wells. Clonotypes significantly expanded in SARS-CoV-2 spike wells and in at least one common cold coronavirus spike condition were defined as cross-reactive. Using the stringdist R package, CDR3 similarity was measured by Levenshtein distance, and unrooted trees were constructed with ape in R 3.6.1. Entries here come from immuneACCESS through TCRdb and include only in-frame sequences with V and J called. Some clones fail to appear in such tables; in the studies checked, an unresolved V gene covers under half of the shortfall, and the cause of the remainder is unknown. That table furnishes V, J and clone size, whereas the DNA furnished D and trimming. This sample is represented by 75,000 or so clones; around 77% of them were singletons. In total, the top ten clones hold more than 1% of the sample.

The chain uses TRBV3-1 (or the pseudogene TRBV3-2) and TRBJ1-1, with 8 bases matching TRBD1. The specimen comprised CD4+ T cells from PBMCs cultured with HCoV-OC43 spike peptides, sampled after COVID-19 vaccination. Sample cell subset or site, as interpreted from the label and publication: HCoV-OC43 spike overlapping peptide pool stimulation. The clonotype comes from a human donor who received a COVID-19 vaccine. The CDR3 is CASSQVGVRQGAFSEAFF. The sequenced DNA: TGTGCCAGCAGCCAAGTTGGTGTGAGGCAGGGGGCATTCTCTGAAGCTTTCTTT.